This TCR beta chain comes out of a study of T-cell reconstitution after alpha-beta-depleted transplantation in children. J gave up 9 bases and V 0 bases, and 14 bases lay outside the gene matches. Germline-derived CDR1 and CDR2 are MDHEN and SYDVKM. There are 17 residues in the CDR3. Unique molecular identifiers were built into the TCRbeta library. MiXCR, applied by TCRdb to the PCR reads, yields one record per CDR3 protein. The sample has about 640,000 distinct CDR3 sequences, 10% to 15% seen once. This clonotype was counted between two and nine times. The antigen is undetermined. Study results and limitations: The study reportedly traced alpha-beta T cells about two months after transplant to several hundred expanded graft clones. Recipient T cells and thymic progenitors that survived were the source of the high TCRbeta diversity seen at day 60 in some patients.

The TCR was taken from a male patient aged 5 to 17 who had a stem cell transplant for acute myeloid leukemia, so the T cells may come from the graft donor. This chain uses TRBV28 with TRBJ2-1; 7 positions match TRBD1. This material consisted of PBMCs, mostly from graft donor cells, taken 360 days after TCRalphabeta/CD19-depleted stem cell transplant. As DNA, the CDR3 is TGTGCCAGCAGTTTATGGGGACAGCTTTTAGATAGAGGTGAGCAGTTCTTC. Its translation is CASSLWGQLLDRGEQFF.